The entry that follows covers one T cell receptor beta chain sequence. Its antigen target is currently unknown. Base-call qualities are not available, and no considerably larger clone is one nucleotide away. In total, around 600 healthy bone marrow donors made up the cohort. Cohort members were all nominally healthy when sampled, although unrecorded immune exposures were likely present. The donor tested CMV seropositive, placing the donor among the 250 to 300 seropositive members of the cohort. Every donor gave a peripheral blood sample, and the peripheral blood mononuclear cells from that sample were used for TCR beta sequencing. The Qiagen DNeasy Blood Extraction Kit was used to extract genomic DNA from the blood cell samples. The sample belongs to a study of cytomegalovirus exposure and HLA in healthy donors (TCRdb year 2017). A note on the overall study: According to an earlier analysis of several hundred of the donors, 150 million to 200 million T cells yielded 120 million or so unique TCR beta sequences and about 280 Gb of sequence data. An early release that covered about 600 HLA-typed donors contained approximately 300 gigabases of sequencing data and approximately 85 million unique TCR sequences. The genetic ancestry cluster associated with self-reported Caucasian donors included about 81% of the approximately 410 genotyped donors. The study aimed to test whether signatures of past pathogen exposure could be identified by cataloging public T cell receptors. The study profiled the T cell repertoires of hundreds of subjects by immunosequencing and related them to cytomegalovirus serostatus. Along with the approximately 650-subject first cohort, a separate validation cohort of over a hundred different subjects was used. To predict cytomegalovirus infection status, the study combined high-throughput TCR immunosequencing, statistical association of individual TCRs with disease status, and machine learning. A later analysis re-analyzed previously published TCR beta repertoires from several hundred donors and added high-resolution HLA genotyping to study TCR occurrence patterns. In the later analysis, no new phenotypic data were used to find candidate immune exposures; instead, reliance was placed on TCR beta sequences and their occurrence across donors. An earlier analysis of 587 of the donors applied high-throughput TCR beta sequencing to assess whether each TCR beta V gene segment acted as functional or pseudogenic. Donor age, sex, ethnicity and CMV serostatus were compiled alongside the repertoire data. Genome-wide SNP genotypes for about 65% of the roughly 700 donors were used in a later genetic analysis, which treated that subset as a discovery cohort. All discovery cohort repertoires had been generated using a single sequencing platform. HLA typing included class I and class II loci at four-digit resolution. The number of donors typed differed by locus, with roughly 620-630 for A, B, C, DRB1 and DQB1, roughly 520 for DQA1, 606 for DPA1, and some 440 for DPB1. Because of strong linkage in the cohort, roughly 5 DR-DQ haplotypes were treated as single units for association and clustering. On average, around 200,000 unique TCR beta nucleotide sequences were sequenced per donor among a few hundred genotyped donors of the cohort, with 15% to 20% of those sequences being non-productive.

The receptor library was made with the immunoSEQ multiplex PCR assay. The multiplex PCR relied on a mix of 60 forward primers for TCR Vbeta segments and 13 reverse primers for TCR Jbeta segments. A multiplex PCR assay on genomic DNA amplified the CDR3 region of rearranged TCR beta genes. The Illumina HiSeq System was used to sequence the amplified TCR beta libraries as 87-base-pair reads. On the authors' methods: Across the roughly 670 repertoires, a later analysis counted 60 million to 90 million unique TCR beta chains, some 11 million of which were shared by at least two donors. Raw reads were error-corrected and collapsed into unique sequences with a nearest-neighbor algorithm that merged closely related sequences to remove PCR and sequencing errors. Alignment of CDR3 sequences to IMGT reference sequences was used to assign V, D and J gene segments. For a sequence to be retained, a match of at least six nucleotides to both a V gene segment and a J gene segment was required. Rearrangements were classified as productive when the CDR3 lacked stop codons and remained in frame with V and J, and all other rearrangements were classified as non-productive. CDR3 was defined according to IMGT convention as the region running from the second conserved V-encoded cysteine to the conserved J-encoded phenylalanine. In an earlier analysis of 500 to 650 of the donors, sequences lacking an unambiguous match to a single V gene segment were excluded. In an earlier analysis of several hundred of the donors, V segments were called functional above 56.7% productive rearrangements and were called segregating when the between-donor standard deviation exceeded 5%. To diagnose cytomegalovirus status from the catalog of TCR beta chain sequences, a statistical classification framework was built. V and J gene assignment, in a later analysis, came from comparing TCR nucleotide sequences with IMGT/GENE-DB human TR gene sequences. A later analysis assigned CDR3 sequences and most-parsimonious VDJ recombination scenarios with the TCRdist pipeline. In a later analysis, each TCR beta chain was defined by its CDR3 amino acid sequence together with its V-gene family, and reads without a unique V-gene family were excluded. A later analysis removed several hundred highly shared, low-generation-probability nucleotide sequences to deal with suspected cross-contamination and a sequencing artifact. For each public chain, a later analysis derived a clonal expansion index from normalized ranks of inferred template counts within each repertoire. In a later analysis, generation probabilities were computed with a VDJ recombination model fitted to out-of-frame rearrangements, and the resulting probabilities were checked against IGoR. In a later analysis, hypergeometric tests were used to score TCR-TCR, TCR-HLA and TCR-CMV co-occurrence, with a repertoire-size bias correction applied to TCR pairs. In a later analysis, false discovery rates were estimated by permuting HLA or CMV assignments 20 times. In a later analysis, co-occurring TCRs were grouped using DBSCAN, and TCRdist sequence similarity was added for clustering within HLA-allele-positive subsets. Repertoires with fewer than 30,000 or more than 120,000 public chains were left out of co-occurrence clustering, as were four to six repertoires with anomalous nucleotide sharing. TCRdb mirrors the immuneACCESS table, restricted to in-frame sequences. Some clones are absent from its copies; in checked studies, under half trace to an unresolved V gene, and the reason for the others is unknown. D and trimming come from the DNA, and the V and J calls and clone size come from that table. Present in this sample are under 200,000 clones, roughly 79% of which were seen just once. The ten largest clones add up to 2% to 2.5% of the sample.

The CDR3 contains 13 residues, cysteine and phenylalanine counted. The retained sequence is limited to the CDR3, 39 bases, with the frame set at the first base. The germline V gene encodes CDR1 SNHLY and CDR2 FYNNEI. The junction shows trimming of 6 bases on V and 6 bases on J, plus 12 bases between the germline ends. Here is what the overall study found, with its caveats: Compared with the roughly 700-donor mean, donors in an Asian-associated ancestry cluster had fewer N-insertions in productive TCRs, according to a later genetic analysis. Across donors, most TCR sequences were observed very rarely, whereas some public TCRs were present in many individuals. The study listed 150 to 200 TCR beta chains as associated with cytomegalovirus. A further reported finding was that TCR beta sequences accurately predicted the HLA-A and HLA-B alleles for most subjects in the first cohort. Compared with equally common non-associated chains, HLA-associated TCR beta chains in a later analysis were more clonally expanded and had lower generation probabilities. Some IMGT-functional V segments, including TRBV6-2 and TRBV6-3, could not be told apart with the 87-base-pair reads, so those segments were excluded. HLA typing was unavailable for some donors at each locus, so association tests used only the typed subset. The presence/absence analyses assumed that sequencing depth was roughly uniform across donors, and that assumption may not be true. An earlier analysis of 587 of the donors showed that most TCR beta V segments appeared in productive rearrangements either about 87% or about 30% of the time, which broadly matched IMGT annotations. Specific HLA alleles were associated with 15,000 to 20,000 TCR beta sequences at a false discovery rate of 0.05 in a later analysis. This cohort had only TCR beta chains sequenced, and the lack of alpha or paired-chain data limited which features could be detected. When HLA alleles, especially DR and DQ, strongly co-occurred, attributing TCR associations to individual alleles was difficult. According to a later analysis, most CMV-associated TCR beta chains appeared to be HLA-restricted, and the HLA associations seemed to be driven largely by CMV exposure. A later analysis found that TCR association rates varied across HLA loci, with DRB1 alleles showing the most associated TCRs and HLA-C alleles the fewest. Cytomegalovirus status was reported to be diagnosed by the classifier with high specificity and sensitivity in both the original and validation cohorts. According to the authors, the approach could potentially be generalized to other disease states and immunological phenotypes. For the cohort, immune exposure information was limited to CMV serostatus. A group of highly shared sequence variants was considered likely to be a technical artifact of the sequencing pipeline. Because counts were too low, approximately 18 rarely observed V segments, including chromosome 9 orphons, were excluded from the earlier analysis of 587 of the donors. In a later analysis, several top co-occurrence clusters were reported to appear linked to parvovirus B19, influenza, CMV and Epstein-Barr virus. A later genetic analysis associated a missense DCLRE1C variant with V-gene and J-gene trimming of TCR beta chains, and an independent cohort replicated the association. Linkage disequilibrium might explain the correlated functional status among segregating V segments, but an unknown experimental factor could not be excluded. In vitro tests confirmed that a few of the cytomegalovirus-associated TCR beta chains recognize cytomegalovirus antigens.

This receptor was taken from a woman aged 30 to 39 in good health and CMV-seropositive. Sequences were obtained from PBMCs. Recombination joined TRBV2 with TRBJ2-1; the best D guess is TRBD1, with 5 bases matching. CDR3 region: CASRLLQANEQFF. The sequenced DNA is TGTGCCAGCAGGCTCCTACAGGCCAATGAGCAGTTCTTC.